This paragraph covers one T cell receptor (beta chain) sequence. The data stem from a study of metastatic and nonmetastatic thyroid tumors. Turning to the study itself: Repertoire data that came from the blood and tumor or nodule tissue of malignant and benign thyroid patients were compared.

Patients underwent thyroid surgery, and none had received any treatment before it. The authors' processing: A distant-metastasis classifier for papillary thyroid cancer was built using CDR3 differences across clinicopathological groups. MiXCR reprocessed the PCR reads for TCRdb. The V and J calls shown here were made by TCRdb, not taken from the authors' results. The table lists around 21,000 clones, approximately 37% of them singletons. Trimming pared 1 base from V and 4 bases from J, leaving 8 bases between. This CDR3 spans 15 amino acids. The germline V gene has CDR1 SEHNR and CDR2 FQNEAQ (reference sequence).

This TCR was sampled from a female donor with papillary thyroid cancer or a benign thyroid nodule (not recorded which). Some clones in this sample may be carry-over from other donors' samples. The rearrangement links TRBV7-9 to TRBJ2-6; D not resolved. The specimen sequenced was tumor tissue. The CDR3 DNA is TGTGCCAGCAGCTTAGTGGTGCCCGGGGCCAACGTCCTGACTTTC. This translates into CASSLVVPGANVLTF.